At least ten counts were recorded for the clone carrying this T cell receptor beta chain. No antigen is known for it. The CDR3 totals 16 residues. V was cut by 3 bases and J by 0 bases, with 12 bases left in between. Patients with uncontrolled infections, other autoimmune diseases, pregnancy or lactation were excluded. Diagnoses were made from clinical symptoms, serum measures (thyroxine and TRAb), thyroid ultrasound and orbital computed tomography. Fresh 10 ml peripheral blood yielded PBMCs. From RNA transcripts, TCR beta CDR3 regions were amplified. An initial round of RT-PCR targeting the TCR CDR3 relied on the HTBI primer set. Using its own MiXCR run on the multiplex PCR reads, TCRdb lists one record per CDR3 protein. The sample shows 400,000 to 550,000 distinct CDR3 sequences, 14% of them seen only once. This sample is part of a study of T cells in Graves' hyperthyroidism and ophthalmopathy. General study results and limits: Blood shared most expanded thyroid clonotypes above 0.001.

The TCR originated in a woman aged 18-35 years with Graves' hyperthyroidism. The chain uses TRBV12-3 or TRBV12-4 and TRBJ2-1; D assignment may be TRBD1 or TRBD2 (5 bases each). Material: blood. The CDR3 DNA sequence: TGTGCCAGCAGTTTCGATGGGGGAACCTCCTACAATGAGCAGTTCTTC. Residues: CASSFDGGTSYNEQFF.